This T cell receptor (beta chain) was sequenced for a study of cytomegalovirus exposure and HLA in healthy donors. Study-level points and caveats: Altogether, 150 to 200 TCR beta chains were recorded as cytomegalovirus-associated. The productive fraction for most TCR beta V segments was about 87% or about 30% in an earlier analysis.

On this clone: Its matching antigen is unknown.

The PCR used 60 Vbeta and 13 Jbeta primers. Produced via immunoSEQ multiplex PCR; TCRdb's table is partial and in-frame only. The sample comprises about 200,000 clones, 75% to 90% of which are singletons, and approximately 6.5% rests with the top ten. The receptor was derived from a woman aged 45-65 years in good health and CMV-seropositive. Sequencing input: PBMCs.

In nucleotides, the CDR3 is TGTGCCAGCAGCTTAGCGGGAGTTGAGACCCAGTACTTC. Translated, it gives CASSLAGVETQYF. V gene TRBV7-9 combines with J gene TRBJ2-5, with D tentatively TRBD2 (5 bases). Germline CDR1 reads SEHNR; CDR2 reads FQNEAQ (reference sequence). Trimming took off 0 bases at V and 5 bases at J, with 7 bases between the two ends. CDR3 length: 13 amino acids.